A single sample gave rise to the 3 T cell receptor beta chains below, sequenced in a study of T cells in localized non-small cell lung cancer. Clones were sequenced by immunoSEQ multiplex PCR, and TCRdb holds only the in-frame ones, with some missing. The profile shows just under 30,000 clones, roughly nine tenths of them singletons. This specimen was peripheral blood, taken before any cancer treatment. The receptors originated from a woman between 35 and 70 years old with stage I lung adenocarcinoma.

A single count supports this clone. V gene TRBV28 combines with J gene TRBJ1-1, with a weak D call TRBD1 (6 bases). Germline V gene sequence: CDR1 MDHEN, CDR2 SYDVKM. CDR3 length: 15 residues. V lost 5 bases to trimming and J lost 0 bases, with 13 bases between them. The CDR3 DNA reads as TGTGCCAGCAGTGTGGACAGAGTTATGAACACTGAAGCTTTCTTT. It codes for CASSVDRVMNTEAFF.

J is TRBJ2-3 and V is TRBV7-2; D call uncertain. The V and J ends lost 6 bases and 2 bases respectively, with 6 bases between them. The CDR3 has 12 residues. Germline loops: CDR1 SGHTA, CDR2 FQGNSA. As DNA, the CDR3 is TGTGCCAGCAGGAAACTCACAGATACGCAGTATTTT. It is translated as CASRKLTDTQYF.

The gene calls are TRBV7-9 and TRBJ1-1, with TRBD1 matching 7 bases. Germline V CDR1 and CDR2: SEHNR, FQNEAQ (reference sequence). With V trimmed by 5 bases and J by 0 bases, 6 bases remained unmatched. CDR3 length: 15 residues. The CDR3, as DNA: TGTGCCAGCAGCCCAACCGGGACAGTGAACACTGAAGCTTTCTTT. It is translated as CASSPTGTVNTEAFF.